A selection of T cell receptor beta chains follows, all from one sample in a study of CD8 T cells in ankylosing spondylitis. TCRdb re-called the 5' RACE reads with MiXCR, one entry per CDR3 protein. The sample holds about 300,000 distinct CDR3 sequences, more than 20% seen once. Sequenced sample: blood, either unsorted or a sorted T cell fraction (not recorded which). The source is a female donor with ankylosing spondylitis or in good health (not recorded which). The CDR3 runs from the conserved cysteine through the conserved F or W. Fields, in order: J gene, D gene, clone size, V gene, CDR3 DNA, CDR3 protein. A D gene is named only where the DNA matches it firmly. Expanded clones are given a class, and other clones once, few, many or no size at all.

J: TRBJ2-4; D: TRBD2; size: .; V: TRBV4-2; DNA: TGTGCCAGCAGCCAAGTTCGAAGCGGGAGAGCCAAAAACATTCAGTACTTC; CDR3: CASSQVRSGRAKNIQYF
J: TRBJ2-1; D: TRBD2; size: .; V: TRBV6-2/TRBV6-3; DNA: TGTGCCATCGGACTAGCGGGTGCCAATGAGCAGTTCTTC; CDR3: CAIGLAGANEQFF
J: TRBJ2-5; D: .; size: few; V: TRBV9; DNA: TGTGCCAGCAGCGTATGGCAGGGTATTAGAGAGACCCAGTACTTC; CDR3: CASSVWQGIRETQYF
J: TRBJ2-3; D: TRBD2; size: many; V: TRBV28; DNA: TGTGCCAGCAGTCTGGGACTAGCTGGGGTTACGCAGTATTTT; CDR3: CASSLGLAGVTQYF
J: TRBJ2-3; D: .; size: .; V: TRBV5-1; DNA: TGCGCCAGCAGCAGGGCAGGGCGGATTTCTGAGGGCACAGATACGCAGTATTTT; CDR3: CASSRAGRISEGTDTQYF
J: TRBJ2-7; D: TRBD2; size: .; V: TRBV9; DNA: TGTGCCAGCAGCGTTACTAGCGGGAGTAGCGAGCAGTACTTC; CDR3: CASSVTSGSSEQYF
J: TRBJ1-2; D: .; size: .; V: TRBV11-2; DNA: .; CDR3: CASSFGQGYTF
J: TRBJ1-5; D: .; size: .; V: TRBV24-1; DNA: TGTGCCACCTCGGACCATAGCAATCAGCCCCAGCATTTT; CDR3: CATSDHSNQPQHF
J: TRBJ1-1; D: .; size: once; V: TRBV3-1; DNA: TGTGCCAGCAGCCAAAACAGGCTGAACACTGAAGCTTTCTTT; CDR3: CASSQNRLNTEAFF
J: TRBJ1-1; D: .; size: .; V: TRBV5-1; DNA: TGCGCCAGCAGCTTGGCCGGGAACGAAGACACTGAAGCTTTCTTT; CDR3: CASSLAGNEDTEAFF
J: TRBJ1-5; D: .; size: .; V: TRBV28; DNA: TGTGCCAGCAGTTTCCATACAAGACCGCCCCAGCATTTT; CDR3: CASSFHTRPPQHF
J: TRBJ1-1; D: .; size: many; V: TRBV5-6; DNA: TGTGCCAGCAGCTTCCAACCTAACACTGAAGCTTTCTTT; CDR3: CASSFQPNTEAFF
J: TRBJ2-7; D: .; size: .; V: TRBV3-1; DNA: TGTGCCAGCAGCCCTCAGCTGCGGCTTTCCTACGAGCAGTACTTC; CDR3: CASSPQLRLSYEQYF
J: TRBJ2-2; D: .; size: .; V: TRBV7-2; DNA: TGTGCCAGCAGCTCCTCCAACACCGGGGAGCTGTTTTTT; CDR3: CASSSSNTGELFF
J: TRBJ1-3; D: .; size: .; V: TRBV6-5; DNA: TGTGCCAGCAGTTCCTCGTATACTTTAGGAAACACCATATATTTT; CDR3: CASSSSYTLGNTIYF
J: TRBJ2-7; D: TRBD2; size: .; V: TRBV20-1; DNA: TGCAGTGCTAGAACCCTTCTAGCGGGCGCTTACGAGCAGTACTTC; CDR3: CSARTLLAGAYEQYF
J: TRBJ2-3; D: TRBD1; size: .; V: TRBV28; DNA: TGTGCCAGCAGTGAACCCGGGACAGGGGGCACAGATACGCAGTATTTT; CDR3: CASSEPGTGGTDTQYF
J: TRBJ2-3; D: .; size: .; V: TRBV5-1; DNA: TGCGCCAGCAGCTTGGACGCCTCAAGCACAGATACGCAGTATTTT; CDR3: CASSLDASSTDTQYF
J: TRBJ1-2; D: TRBD1; size: .; V: TRBV2; DNA: TGTGCCAGCAGGCTACAGGGGGTTAACTATGGCTACACCTTC; CDR3: CASRLQGVNYGYTF
J: TRBJ2-1; D: .; size: .; V: TRBV6-2/TRBV6-3; DNA: TGTGCCAGCCTGCGCCCCCCCCACTACAATGAGCAGTTCTTC; CDR3: CASLRPPHYNEQFF
J: TRBJ2-3; D: .; size: few; V: TRBV20-1; DNA: TGCAGTGCTAGGGGGACGTCTAGTACAGATACGCAGTATTTT; CDR3: CSARGTSSTDTQYF
J: TRBJ2-1; D: TRBD2; size: once; V: TRBV7-3; DNA: TGTGCCAGCAGCTTAAGTTTCGGGAGGGCCCACAATGAGCAGTTCTTC; CDR3: CASSLSFGRAHNEQFF
J: TRBJ2-4; D: .; size: .; V: TRBV20-1; DNA: TGCAGTGCTAGAGTCGGTATAGCCAAAAACATTCAGTACTTC; CDR3: CSARVGIAKNIQYF
J: TRBJ2-2; D: TRBD1; size: .; V: TRBV12-3/TRBV12-4; DNA: TGTGCCAGCAGTGTCCAGGGGGCGGTCACCGGGGAGCTGTTTTTT; CDR3: CASSVQGAVTGELFF
J: TRBJ2-1; D: .; size: many; V: TRBV5-1; DNA: TGCGCCAGCTCGTTTAGCGGAAGGGAGCAGTTCTTC; CDR3: CASSFSGREQFF
J: TRBJ1-2; D: .; size: .; V: TRBV4-3; DNA: TGCGCCAGCAGCCAAGAAGGAGGAGGATACTATGGCTACACCTTC; CDR3: CASSQEGGGYYGYTF
J: TRBJ2-7; D: TRBD2; size: .; V: TRBV20-1; DNA: TGCAGTGCTAGAGGCCGGGAGGCCCTCAACGAGCAGTACTTC; CDR3: CSARGREALNEQYF
J: TRBJ2-3; D: .; size: few; V: TRBV12-3/TRBV12-4; DNA: TGTGCCAGCAGTTCTCCCACCACAGATACGCAGTATTTT; CDR3: CASSSPTTDTQYF
J: TRBJ2-5; D: TRBD2; size: .; V: TRBV20-1; DNA: TGCAGTGTACTAGCGGGAGGAGAGACCCAGTACTTC; CDR3: CSVLAGGETQYF
J: TRBJ2-7; D: .; size: few; V: TRBV20-1; DNA: TGCAGTGCTAGTCCCCTGAGGAGCTCCTACGAGCAGTACTTC; CDR3: CSASPLRSSYEQYF
J: TRBJ2-7; D: .; size: many; V: TRBV5-1; DNA: TGCGCCAGCAGCTTGGCGAGCGGACTCTACGAGCAGTACTTC; CDR3: CASSLASGLYEQYF
J: TRBJ2-7; D: .; size: few; V: TRBV20-1; DNA: TGCAGTGCTAGAGAATGGACAGAGGACGAGCAGTACTTC; CDR3: CSAREWTEDEQYF
J: TRBJ1-2; D: .; size: .; V: TRBV7-8; DNA: TGTGCCAGCAGCTTAGGACGGAGTGGCTACACCTTC; CDR3: CASSLGRSGYTF
J: TRBJ1-1; D: .; size: .; V: TRBV6-2/TRBV6-3; DNA: TGTGCCAGCAGTAAACAGAGGTGGAACACTGAAGCTTTCTTT; CDR3: CASSKQRWNTEAFF
J: TRBJ2-2; D: .; size: few; V: TRBV11-3; DNA: TGTGCCAGCAGCTTAAGGAGCAGGGAGAACACGGAGCTGTTTTTT; CDR3: CASSLRSRENTELFF
J: TRBJ2-5; D: .; size: many; V: TRBV3-1; DNA: TGTGCCAGCAGCCGGGAGACCCAGTACTTC; CDR3: CASSRETQYF
J: TRBJ2-3; D: .; size: few; V: TRBV24-1; DNA: TGTGCCACCAGTGCGTCCCAGCGGAAGACCCCTAGCACAGATACGCAGTATTTT; CDR3: CATSASQRKTPSTDTQYF
J: TRBJ2-3; D: TRBD2; size: many; V: TRBV20-1; DNA: TGCAGTGCTAGTAAAGGGGGACTAGCGGGAGCAGATACGCAGTATTTT; CDR3: CSASKGGLAGADTQYF
J: TRBJ2-7; D: .; size: .; V: TRBV7-3; DNA: TGTGCCAGCAGCCCATCCGGGACGACATCCTACGAGCAGTACTTC; CDR3: CASSPSGTTSYEQYF
J: TRBJ2-2; D: .; size: few; V: TRBV15; DNA: TGTGCCACCAGCAGAGATGGTGGGAGAGCGGTGTGGACCGGGGAGCTGTTTTTT; CDR3: CATSRDGGRAVWTGELFF
J: TRBJ2-5; D: TRBD2; size: few; V: TRBV20-1; DNA: TGCAGCCGGCGGGTAGCGGGGGGAGAGACCCAGTACTTC; CDR3: CSRRVAGGETQYF
J: TRBJ2-1; D: TRBD2; size: .; V: TRBV14; DNA: TGTGCCAGCAGCCACCGAGCGGGAGGGCCTACTGAGCAGTTCTTC; CDR3: CASSHRAGGPTEQFF
J: TRBJ2-2; D: TRBD1; size: .; V: TRBV18; DNA: TGTGCCAGCTCACCCCCGACAGGGCCGTTCACCGGGGAGCTGTTTTTT; CDR3: CASSPPTGPFTGELFF
J: TRBJ2-5; D: .; size: .; V: TRBV27; DNA: TGTGCCAGCAGTTTCCCTGGGAGTCCCCAGTACTTC; CDR3: CASSFPGSPQYF
J: TRBJ1-2; D: .; size: .; V: TRBV4-1; DNA: TGCGCCAGCAGCCAAGAGGCCAGGACGGACACTTATGGCTACACCTTC; CDR3: CASSQEARTDTYGYTF
J: TRBJ2-1; D: .; size: many; V: TRBV5-6; DNA: TGTGCCAGCAGCACGTTAGCGGAACCCAGAAATGAGCAGTTCTTC; CDR3: CASSTLAEPRNEQFF
J: TRBJ2-1; D: TRBD2; size: .; V: TRBV7-2; DNA: TGTGCCAGCAGCTCGACTAGCGGGAGGATGGGCGATGAGCAGTTCTTC; CDR3: CASSSTSGRMGDEQFF
J: TRBJ2-1; D: .; size: many; V: TRBV20-1; DNA: TGCAGTGCTAGTTTCGGTGGCGTCTCCTACAATGAGCAGTTCTTC; CDR3: CSASFGGVSYNEQFF
J: TRBJ2-1; D: .; size: once; V: TRBV20-1; DNA: TGCAGTGCTAGAGATACAAAAGAGTTGGAGCAGTTCTTC; CDR3: CSARDTKELEQFF
J: TRBJ2-5; D: .; size: .; V: TRBV7-2; DNA: TGTGCCAGCAGCGCACAGGTCCTGGGGGAGACCCAGTACTTC; CDR3: CASSAQVLGETQYF
J: TRBJ2-6; D: TRBD1; size: few; V: TRBV11-2; DNA: TGTGCCAGCAGAGCCCCAGGGGGCAGAGGTGGGGCCAACGTCCTGACTTTC; CDR3: CASRAPGGRGGANVLTF
J: TRBJ2-3; D: .; size: .; V: TRBV20-1; DNA: TGCAGTGCCCGCGCCGGGGCAACCTTCACAGATACGCAGTATTTT; CDR3: CSARAGATFTDTQYF
J: TRBJ2-7; D: TRBD2; size: .; V: TRBV6-1; DNA: TGTGCCAGCAGTGGCAGACTAGCGGGAGCCTACGAGCAGTACTTC; CDR3: CASSGRLAGAYEQYF
J: TRBJ2-1; D: .; size: few; V: TRBV25-1; DNA: TGTGCCAGCAGTGGGTCCCGGGCCGTGGGTTACAATGAGCAGTTCTTC; CDR3: CASSGSRAVGYNEQFF
J: TRBJ2-1; D: .; size: few; V: TRBV2; DNA: TGTGCCAGCGGGATGAATGAGCAGTTCTTC; CDR3: CASGMNEQFF
J: TRBJ2-3; D: .; size: many; V: TRBV29-1; DNA: TGCAGCGTCGGGACCGATTTCTACACAGATACGCAGTATTTT; CDR3: CSVGTDFYTDTQYF
J: TRBJ2-7; D: .; size: .; V: TRBV6-8; DNA: TGTGCCAGCAGTTTGACAGTGAACTACGAGCAGTACTTC; CDR3: CASSLTVNYEQYF